This T cell receptor beta chain was captured in a study of T cells in Graves' hyperthyroidism and ophthalmopathy. Study-wide context: Peripheral blood specimens were obtained at initial diagnosis, prior to any treatment. General study results and limits: Ophthalmopathy could be told apart from stable hyperthyroidism with a 13 V-J model.

This clonotype was picked up many times. The antigen is undetermined. Amplification yielded TCR beta CDR3 regions, with RNA transcripts as the source. With the HTBI primer set, the TCR CDR3 went through a first round of RT-PCR. MiXCR, run by TCRdb on the multiplex PCR reads, gives a single entry per CDR3 protein. The sample holds about 520,000 distinct CDR3 sequences, around 24% seen once. The length of the CDR3 is 11 residues. CDR1 is MNHEY, CDR2 SVGEGT, per germline. Trimming took 5 bases from V and 14 from J, leaving 15 bases between them. It was uncontrolled infection, other autoimmune disease, pregnancy or lactation that excluded patients. This sample holds PBMCs from less than 13 ml fresh peripheral blood.

The chain uses TRBV6-2 or TRBV6-3 and TRBJ1-1; D uncertain. Material for sequencing was blood. The TCR was taken from a woman between 25 and 40 years old with Graves' ophthalmopathy. CDR3: CASSNMVGDFF. CDR3 in DNA: TGTGCCAGCAGTAACATGGTTGGTGACTTCTTT.